These T cell receptor beta chains were read from a single sample in a study of T cells in Graves' hyperthyroidism and ophthalmopathy. TCRdb processed the multiplex PCR reads anew with MiXCR; each CDR3 protein has one entry. The sample consists of hundreds of thousands of distinct CDR3 sequences, less than 25% of them appearing once. The sequenced material came from blood. These receptors came from a man aged 30 to 45 with Graves' ophthalmopathy. Each CDR3 is given with its conserved first and last residue. A D gene is named only where the DNA matches it firmly. The size field is filled for only some rows; it gives once, few, many or a size class.

>TRBD1|TRBV6-1|-|TRBJ2-2
TGTGCCAGCAGTCCCCTACCCGGACAGGGCCCGAACACCGGGGAGCTGTTTTTT
CASSPLPGQGPNTGELFF
>TRBD1|TRBV29-1|-|TRBJ1-1
TGCAGCGTAGCATACCGGGACAGACATCAGCGCACTGAAGCTTTCTTT
CSVAYRDRHQRTEAFF
>TRBD1|TRBV6-6|many|TRBJ1-2
TGTGCCAGCAGTTACCCTGGACAGGTTGATGGCTACACCTTC
CASSYPGQVDGYTF
>-|TRBV7-9|-|TRBJ2-5
TGTGCCAGCAGCTTAGGGCCTAGCGAACAAGAGACCCAGTACTTC
CASSLGPSEQETQYF
>-|TRBV10-1|few|TRBJ2-5
TGCGCCAGCAGTGAGGCTCTGGGGGGCGCGGGGACCCAGTACTTC
CASSEALGGAGTQYF
>TRBD2|TRBV10-3|few|TRBJ2-7
TGTGCCAGGGTTCCCGGGACTAGCGGGAGGGCAGGCTACGAGCAGTACTTC
CARVPGTSGRAGYEQYF
>TRBD2|TRBV6-1|few|TRBJ2-5
TGTGCCAGCAGTGGGATGGGACTAGCGGCCCCCGGGAACTTC
CASSGMGLAAPGNF
>-|TRBV29-1|many|TRBJ2-7
TGCAGCGTTGTTGGGGGGAGGACCTACGAGCAGTACTTC
CSVVGGRTYEQYF
>-|TRBV6-9|-|TRBJ2-1
TGTGCCACCTCCCCTAGCACCTACAATGAGCAGTTCTTC
CATSPSTYNEQFF
>TRBD1|TRBV19|few|TRBJ1-1
TGTGCCAGTAGTATCTGGACAGGGAACACTGAAGCTTTCTTT
CASSIWTGNTEAFF
>TRBD1|TRBV30|few|TRBJ2-1
TGTGCCTGGGGTCGACAGGGGGTGAATGAGCAGTTCTTC
CAWGRQGVNEQFF
>-|TRBV11-1|many|TRBJ2-5
TGTGCCAGCAGCTTCGGCAGGGCAGAGACCCAGTACTTC
CASSFGRAETQYF
>TRBD1|TRBV28|many|TRBJ1-1
TGTGCCAGCTGGCCGGGACAGGGCGTCACTGAAGCTTTCTTT
CASWPGQGVTEAFF
>TRBD1|TRBV6-1|-|TRBJ1-3
TGTGCCAGCAGACCCGGGACAGGTTCTTACACCATATATTTT
CASRPGTGSYTIYF
>-|TRBV28|-|TRBJ1-2
TGTGCCAGCAGTGGCCCCGCTGGCTACACCTTC
CASSGPAGYTF
>-|TRBV12-3/TRBV12-4|few|TRBJ1-4
TGTGCCAGCAGACTGCGGGACGGTAATGAAAAACTGTTTTTT
CASRLRDGNEKLFF
>-|TRBV28|many|TRBJ2-1
TGTGCCAGCAGTTACCTCGGCGACAATGAGCAGTTCTTC
CASSYLGDNEQFF
>TRBD2|TRBV18|few|TRBJ2-1
TGTGCCAGCTCACCACCCGCTAGCGGGACGACCTACAATGAGCAGTTCTTC
CASSPPASGTTYNEQFF
>TRBD1|TRBV4-1|-|TRBJ2-7
TGTGCCAGCAGCCCCGGGACAGGGACTGGCGGGCAGTACTTC
CASSPGTGTGGQYF
>-|TRBV19|-|TRBJ2-5
TGTGCCAGTAGTATGAGGGAGACCCCAGAGACCCAGTACTTC
CASSMRETPETQYF
>-|TRBV28|many|TRBJ2-7
TGTGCCAGCGGAAGGGACACCGGTTCGTACGAGCAGTACTTC
CASGRDTGSYEQYF
>-|TRBV10-3|-|TRBJ1-3
TGTGCCATGGGGGAAGGAAACACCATATATTTT
CAMGEGNTIYF
>TRBD2|TRBV12-3/TRBV12-4|-|TRBJ2-3
TGTGCCAGCAGTTTCGGTAGCGGGATAGGGACAGATACGCAGTATTTT
CASSFGSGIGTDTQYF
>-|TRBV9|-|TRBJ2-7
TGTGCCAGCAGCGTAGATGGGACACCCTCGGACGAGCAGTACTTC
CASSVDGTPSDEQYF
>-|TRBV12-3/TRBV12-4|many|TRBJ2-5
TGTGCCAGCAGCCCCGCTCAAGAGGGGACCCAGTACTTC
CASSPAQEGTQYF
>-|TRBV27|-|TRBJ2-3
TGTGCCAGCAGTTCCCCGCAGGGGTATGGCACAGATACGCAGTATTTT
CASSSPQGYGTDTQYF
>TRBD1|TRBV5-5|-|TRBJ2-5
TGTGCCAGCAGCTGGGGGACAGGCGACCCGGAGACCCAGTACTTC
CASSWGTGDPETQYF
>TRBD2|TRBV5-1|many|TRBJ2-7
TGCGCCAGCAGCTTGCCCGGGAGCGGGAGCTCCTACGAGCAGTACTTC
CASSLPGSGSSYEQYF
>-|TRBV28|few|TRBJ1-1
TGTGCCAGCAGGACTCCTGGAGGGGCTGAAGCTTTCTTT
CASRTPGGAEAFF
>TRBD1|TRBV27|-|TRBJ2-5
TGTGCCAGCAGTCCGGGACAGGGTACGGAGACCCAGTACTTC
CASSPGQGTETQYF
>TRBD1|TRBV13|few|TRBJ2-5
TGTGCCAGCAGCTCCCAAGGGGGGACAGGGTCCATCGAGACCCAGTACTTC
CASSSQGGTGSIETQYF
>TRBD1|TRBV28|few|TRBJ2-3
TGTGCCAGCAAAAGGGGGCTAGATACGCAGTATTTT
CASKRGLDTQYF
>TRBD1|TRBV13|-|TRBJ1-2
TGTGCCAGCAGCTTAAATCCTCAGGGGGCCAAGGGCTACACCTTC
CASSLNPQGAKGYTF
>-|TRBV7-8|-|TRBJ2-7
TGTGCCAGCAACCCTCGGGGGAGTGGATACGAGCAGTACTTC
CASNPRGSGYEQYF
>TRBD2|TRBV7-3|few|TRBJ2-1
TGTGCCAGCAGCTTAACGGGACTAGATAATGAGCAGTTCTTC
CASSLTGLDNEQFF
>TRBD2|TRBV28|-|TRBJ2-1
TGTGCCAGCAGTTTATCTTCTAGCGGGAGCAATGAGCAGTTCTTC
CASSLSSSGSNEQFF
>-|TRBV18|many|TRBJ1-5
TGTGCCAGCTCGTCGACAGAAAATCAGCCCCAGCATTTT
CASSSTENQPQHF
>-|TRBV20-1|-|TRBJ1-5
TGCAGTGCTAGAGATCCTGGAGCAAATCAGCCCCAGCATTTT
CSARDPGANQPQHF
>-|TRBV6-2/TRBV6-3|-|TRBJ2-3
TGTGCCAGCAGGTCTCTAAGAGGGAGATTAGCAGATACGCAGTATTTT
CASRSLRGRLADTQYF
>-|TRBV7-2|many|TRBJ1-1
TGTGCCAGCAGCAAACAGGGCGTATCAAGGTGGGCTGAAGCTTTCTTT
CASSKQGVSRWAEAFF
>TRBD1|TRBV20-1|many|TRBJ1-5
TGCAGTGCTAGAGAGGGGACAGGGGGTCAGCCCCAGCATTTT
CSAREGTGGQPQHF
>-|TRBV6-6|few|TRBJ1-1
TGTGCCAGCAGTTACGTGGGGATGAACACTGAAGCTTTCTTT
CASSYVGMNTEAFF
>-|TRBV6-5|-|TRBJ1-5
TGTGCCAGCAGTTACTCGAAGAATCGACAGCCCCAGCATTTT
CASSYSKNRQPQHF
>-|TRBV3-1|-|TRBJ2-4
TGTGCCAGCAGCCAAGTTCATCGTGGACAAAACATTCAGTACTTC
CASSQVHRGQNIQYF
>TRBD2|TRBV13|-|TRBJ2-3
TGTGCCAGCAGCCCGGTGGTTTCTGGGACTAGCGGGAAGAGTCGGGCAGATACGCAGTATTTT
CASSPVVSGTSGKSRADTQYF
>-|TRBV20-1|few|TRBJ2-5
TGCAGTGGCCAGTCCGGCGAGACCCAGTACTTC
CSGQSGETQYF
>-|TRBV7-2|many|TRBJ2-1
TGTGCCAGCAGCTTATCGACAGCATACAATGAGCAGTTCTTC
CASSLSTAYNEQFF
>TRBD2|TRBV11-2|many|TRBJ2-3
TGTGCCAGCAGCTCCACCCTTGGGCTAGCGGGAGTTGCAGATACGCAGTATTTT
CASSSTLGLAGVADTQYF
>TRBD2|TRBV3-1|-|TRBJ2-7
TGTGCCAGCAGCCAAGGAGGGACTAGCCGAAACGAGCAGTACTTC
CASSQGGTSRNEQYF
>-|TRBV3-1|-|TRBJ1-2
TGTGCCAGCAGCCCCCCTCCCCCAAGAGGGAAGAATGGCTACACCTTC
CASSPPPPRGKNGYTF
>TRBD1|TRBV7-8|few|TRBJ2-7
TGTGCCAGCAGCTTCCGGGACAGGGACCACGAGCAGTACTTC
CASSFRDRDHEQYF
>-|TRBV28|many|TRBJ2-7
TGTGCCAGCAGTCCGCCCGGGAACTCCTACGAGCAGTACTTC
CASSPPGNSYEQYF
>-|TRBV5-1|few|TRBJ2-3
TGCGCCAGCAGCCCGCGGACAATCTCAGATACGCAGTATTTT
CASSPRTISDTQYF
>TRBD2|TRBV4-1|few|TRBJ2-1
TGCGCCAGCAGCGGACCGCCTAGCGGGAGCTACAATGAGCAGTTCTTC
CASSGPPSGSYNEQFF